Below are 21 T cell receptor beta chains sequenced from a single sample in a study of blood T cells in healthy people across ages (dated by TCRdb to about 2015). The library came from 5' RACE. Sequencing instrument: Illumina HiSeq 2500. A second PCR of about 6 to 11 cycles was performed with a sample-barcoded 5' primer and a J-beta primer mix. TCRdb redid the processing of the public reads, applying fastp at Q25 and MiXCR, and retained in-frame beta chains. Merged by CDR3 protein, the rows form single entries marked with the most common genes and DNA. In all, the sample holds hundreds of thousands of distinct CDR3 sequences, and about 25% of those were seen once. Clones ranked in the top ten supply under 9% of the sample. These data are also associated with another study on T cells of mothers and their children.

The source material was blood. Every receptor here comes from a boy younger than 18 in good health.

This chain links TRBV28 with TRBJ1-3; D unresolved. Trimming cost V 3 bases and J 0 bases, with 9 bases left between them. Looked up from germline, CDR1 is MDHEN and CDR2 is SYDVKM. This CDR3 has 15 residues. The chain's CDR3 is CASSFGEISGNTIYF. The DNA of the CDR3 is TGTGCCAGCAGTTTCGGGGAAATCTCTGGAAACACCATATATTTT.

This clonotype has only a few counts. The chain carries TRBV20-1 and TRBJ2-5; TRBD2 matches at 9 bases. Germline lookup yields CDR1 DFQATT and CDR2 SNEGSKA (reference sequence). The CDR3 has 14 amino acids. J was trimmed by 3 bases and V by 6 bases; bases with no gene match: 8. The CDR3 protein is CSAPRSGRKETQYF. Here the CDR3 DNA reads TGCAGTGCACCTCGAAGCGGGAGGAAAGAGACCCAGTACTTC.

V usage is TRBV11-1 and J usage is TRBJ2-1; D may be TRBD1 (5 bases). Germline V gene sequence: CDR1 SGHAT, CDR2 FQDESV (reference sequence). The CDR3 runs to 13 residues. The ends were cut back, 4 bases at V and 3 bases at J, with 7 bases in the middle. DNA of the CDR3: TGTGCCAGCAGCTATGGACACTACAATGAGCAGTTCTTC. Translation gives CASSYGHYNEQFF.

The rearrangement uses TRBV7-6 and TRBJ2-5, with 7 nucleotides matching TRBD2. The CDR3 contains 14 residues. Losses at the gene ends were 5 bases for V and 0 bases for J; bases not matched to a gene: 3. Germline V gives CDR1 SGHVS, CDR2 FNYEAQ. Written as DNA, the CDR3 is TGTGCCAGCAGCCCTCGGGGGGACCAAGAGACCCAGTACTTC. The encoded protein is CASSPRGDQETQYF.

The chain has TRBV12-3 or TRBV12-4 and TRBJ1-1; a weak D match, TRBD1 (6 bases). The length of the CDR3 is 14 residues. V lost 1 base and J lost 5, with 11 bases in between. CDR3 region: CASSLDTGLTEAFF. In DNA form, the CDR3 reads TGTGCCAGCAGTTTAGATACAGGGCTGACTGAAGCTTTCTTT.

The rearrangement joins TRBV7-4 to TRBJ1-2; the D gene is possibly TRBD1 (6 bases). CDR3 size: 17 residues. The V end lost 5 bases, the J end lost 5 bases, and 24 bases lay between the germline ends. Germline loops: CDR1 SGHVT, CDR2 SQSDAQ. CDR3 DNA: TGTGCCAGCAGCGCCCAGGGGATTTGGCTGACCGTATATGGCTACACCTTC. Encoded protein: CASSAQGIWLTVYGYTF.

The chain carries TRBV4-2 and TRBJ2-5; D might be TRBD2 (5 bases). This CDR3 is 11 amino acids long. In germline, CDR1 is LGHNA, CDR2 YNFKEQ. The V end lost 7 bases, the J end lost 4 bases, and 7 bases lay between the germline ends. The CDR3 spells CASMEAETQYF. CDR3 nucleotide sequence: TGTGCCAGCATGGAGGCAGAGACCCAGTACTTC.

This sequence joins TRBV15 and TRBJ2-2, with 9 bases that match TRBD1. Germline V lookup: CDR1 LNHNV, CDR2 YYDKDF (reference sequence). V lost 2 bases, J lost 6 bases, and 10 bases stayed unmatched. This CDR3 spans 17 amino acids. CDR3 sequence reads: CATSRLAPGQGSGELFF. Here the CDR3 DNA reads TGTGCCACCAGCAGACTTGCACCGGGACAGGGTTCCGGGGAGCTGTTTTTT.

The table lists this clonotype with a few counts. The J gene is TRBJ2-4, the V gene TRBV7-2; 8 positions match TRBD1. Per the germline V gene, CDR1 is SGHTA and CDR2 is FQGNSA. The junction had 12 bases not matched to a gene; V was cut back by 4 bases and J by 13 bases. The CDR3 is 14 amino acids. The CDR3 is CASSYPRQGTVQYF. In DNA form, the CDR3 reads TGTGCCAGCAGCTACCCAAGACAGGGGACGGTGCAGTACTTC.

This clonotype has at least ten counts. The genes are TRBV7-2 and TRBJ2-3, with D maybe TRBD2 (5 bases). Germline lookup yields CDR1 SGHTA and CDR2 FQGNSA. V gave up 8 bases and J gave up 5 bases, with 20 bases separating them. The CDR3 sequence is 15 residues long. CDR3 sequence: CASSPEGLPGDTQYF. In DNA, the CDR3 is TGTGCCAGCTCCCCAGAGGGCCTTCCTGGAGATACGCAGTATTTT.

The V and J genes are TRBV20-1 and TRBJ2-1; the D gene is possibly TRBD2 (5 bases). This CDR3 is built from 16 residues. Trimming removed 0 bases from V and 7 bases from J, with 19 bases in between. Germline V gene data show CDR1 as DFQATT and CDR2 as SNEGSKA (reference sequence). This CDR3 is CSARDRPTRDGNEQFF. Here the CDR3 DNA reads TGCAGTGCTAGAGATCGCCCCACCCGGGATGGGAATGAGCAGTTCTTC.

This clonotype was recorded a few times. The chain couples TRBV18 to TRBJ1-3, with D perhaps TRBD1 (6 bases). CDR3 size: 14 residues. Germline lookup yields CDR1 KGHSH and CDR2 LQKENI. V was trimmed by 3 bases and J by 2 bases, leaving 8 bases between them. CDR3 sequence (DNA): TGTGCCAGCTCACCCCAGGGGACTGGAAACACCATATATTTT. Its translation is CASSPQGTGNTIYF.

The V gene is TRBV20-1, the J gene TRBJ2-1; 13 positions agree with TRBD2. Germline CDR1 reads DFQATT; CDR2 reads SNEGSKA (reference sequence). V was clipped by 0 bases and J by 6 bases; unmatched bases: 8. The CDR3 covers 17 residues. The CDR3 sequence: CSARDPRTSGSSNEQFF. CDR3 nucleotides: TGCAGTGCTAGAGATCCTCGGACTAGCGGGAGTAGCAATGAGCAGTTCTTC.

This sequence joins TRBV7-2 and TRBJ2-5; possibly TRBD2 for D (5 bases). This CDR3 has 14 residues. Germline V gene data show CDR1 as SGHTA and CDR2 as FQGNSA. V was trimmed by 2 bases and J by 1 base, leaving 8 bases between them. CDR3 in DNA: TGTGCCAGCAGCTTAAAGAGCGGCCAAGAGACCCAGTACTTC. Its protein is CASSLKSGQETQYF. The full variable domain, in which reference TRBV7-2 and TRBJ2-5 provide the parts outside the CDR3, is GAGVSQSPSNKVTEKGKDVELRCDPISGHTALYWYRQSLGQGLEFLIYFQGNSAPDKSGLPSDRFSAERTGGSVSTLTIQRTQQEDSAVYLCASSLKSGQETQYFGPGTRLLVL.

This clonotype was seen only a few times. The chain carries TRBV7-3 and TRBJ2-5; TRBD2 matches 14 bases. The J call could be wrong; TRBJ2-1 is a better fit for the DNA end. The CDR3 loop spans 18 amino acids. Germline lookup yields CDR1 SGHTA and CDR2 FQGTGA. The CDR3 DNA reads as TGTGCCAGCAGCACAACACTAGAGGGACTAGCGGGAGACAATGAGCAGTTCTTC. This encodes CASSTTLEGLAGDNEQFF.

This clonotype was counted a few times. The DNA for the CDR3 is TGTGCCAGCAGCGTAGGTGCTAGCGAGGAAACAGATACGCAGTATTTT. This translates into CASSVGASEETDTQYF. The V call is TRBV9, the J call TRBJ2-3, with a weak D call TRBD2 (6 bases). The CDR3 runs to 16 residues. Germline CDR1 is SGDLS and CDR2 is YYNGEE. Trimming removed 0 bases at V and 3 bases at J, with 14 bases between.

The chain employs TRBV28 and TRBJ1-2; 8 bases agree with TRBD1. V was pared by 0 bases and J by 0 bases, with 15 bases of the junction left unmatched. Germline V gene data show CDR1 as MDHEN and CDR2 as SYDVKM. This CDR3 has 20 residues. The CDR3 region has the DNA TGTGCCAGCAGTTTATGGGCGGTCCGGGACAGGCGGCCCTCTAACTATGGCTACACCTTC. This encodes CASSLWAVRDRRPSNYGYTF.

The chain joins TRBV18 to TRBJ2-2; D call uncertain. Germline assignment: CDR1 KGHSH and CDR2 LQKENI. The CDR3 runs to 17 residues. The ends were cut back, 1 base at V and 0 bases at J, with 12 bases in the middle. CDR3 amino acids: CASSPRDMGTNTGELFF. Here the CDR3 DNA reads TGTGCCAGCTCACCACGAGACATGGGGACGAACACCGGGGAGCTGTTTTTT.

Only a few counts were recorded for this clonotype. The genes are TRBV7-2 and TRBJ2-5, with TRBD2 as a possible D gene (5 bases). V dropped 5 bases and J dropped 9 bases, with 16 bases sitting between them. The length of the CDR3 is 13 residues. Germline CDR1 is SGHTA and CDR2 is FQGNSA. CDR3 residues: CASSPVGVGAQYF. The CDR3, as DNA: TGTGCCAGCAGCCCAGTGGGAGTTGGGGCCCAGTACTTC.

This chain connects TRBV6-2 or TRBV6-3 to TRBJ2-5; 11 bases agree with TRBD2. The J call could be wrong; TRBJ2-1 is a better fit for the DNA end. CDR3 length: 16 amino acids. The V gene's germline CDR1 is MNHEY and CDR2 SVGEGT. This CDR3 is CASSSPLAGGYNEQFF. The CDR3 nucleotides are TGTGCCAGCAGCAGCCCCCTAGCGGGGGGTTACAATGAGCAGTTCTTC.

This chain uses TRBV6-2 or TRBV6-3 with TRBJ2-5; 9 bases are shared with TRBD2. The last part of the DNA fits TRBJ2-1 better; the J call may be wrong. This CDR3 contains 16 residues. Per the germline V gene, CDR1 is MNHEY and CDR2 is SVGEGT. The chain's CDR3 is CASSDLLAGGWNEQFF. The CDR3 region has the DNA TGTGCCAGCAGTGACCTTTTGGCGGGGGGGTGGAATGAGCAGTTCTTC.